A single sample is the source of the 8 T cell receptor beta chains below, sequenced in a study of CD8+ T cells in alopecia areata (dated by TCRdb to 2016 to 2018). The time point label corresponds to: roughly 27 days on oral tofacitinib. The sample's treatment or condition label is to be understood as: oral pan-JAK inhibitor, 5-10 mg twice daily. The library was obtained by the immunoSEQ multiplex PCR assay. For TCR sequencing, RNA was extracted from every sample and reverse transcribed into cDNA to serve as template. TCRdb's version of the immuneACCESS table is confined to in-frame rearrangements and falls short of the full clone set. An unresolved V gene accounts for under half of the shortfall where checked; the remainder is of unknown origin. The sample has 70,000 or so clones on record, 29% of them singletons. Clones ranked in the top ten supply about 15% of the sample. The material was CD8+ T cells sorted from blood, obtained at week 4, from a patient treated with tofacitinib. The receptors stem from a human donor with alopecia areata.

V is TRBV7-8 and J is TRBJ1-2, with D uncertain. Germline CDR1 is SGHVS and CDR2 is FQNEAQ. The germline V and J ends were trimmed by 1 base and 4 bases, with 10 bases remaining between them. CDR3 length equals 14 residues. This CDR3 reads CASSLERVFYGYTF. CDR3 bases: TGTGCCAGCAGCTTAGAACGGGTTTTCTATGGCTACACCTTC.

This clone was seen more than once but under ten times. This sequence joins TRBV4-3 and TRBJ2-7; 14 bases map to TRBD2. The germline gives CDR1 LGHNA, CDR2 YSLEER. This CDR3 spans 16 amino acids. Trimming cost V 4 bases and J 7 bases; bases outside gene matches: 9. CDR3 loop: CASSPGLAGGPGEQYF. As DNA, the CDR3 is TGCGCCAGCAGCCCCGGACTAGCGGGAGGTCCGGGTGAGCAGTACTTC.

This clone turned up a few times. J is TRBJ2-5 and V is TRBV28, with a weak D call TRBD2 (6 bases). V shed 8 bases and J shed 2 bases, with 15 bases lying between them. This CDR3 region has 14 residues. The germline CDR1 and CDR2 sequences are MDHEN and SYDVKM. The CDR3 DNA reads as TGTGCCAGCGGGGGTCCCGGGGGTCAAGAGACCCAGTACTTC. Its protein is CASGGPGGQETQYF.

The chain is built from TRBV6-4 and TRBJ1-4, with D maybe TRBD1 (6 bases). The V and J ends lost 0 bases and 11 bases respectively, with 7 bases between them. Germline V gene lookup returns CDR1 MRHNA and CDR2 SNTAGT. This CDR3 has 12 residues. CDR3 region: CASSDSRGKLFF. The CDR3 DNA reads as TGTGCCAGCAGTGACTCGAGGGGGAAACTGTTTTTT.

The V call is TRBV6-6, the J call TRBJ1-5; unclear D gene. The V end was cut by 4 bases, the J end by 3 bases, with 7 bases between. Germline-derived CDR1 and CDR2 are MNHNY and SVGAGI (reference sequence). This CDR3 spans 13 amino acids. CDR3 DNA sequence: TGTGCCAGCAGTTTGAGGGCCAATCAGCCCCAGCATTTT. This gives the protein CASSLRANQPQHF.

A few counts support this clone. This chain connects TRBV29-1 to TRBJ2-3, with TRBD2 matching 8 bases. CDR1 and CDR2 from the germline V gene are SQVTM and ANQGSEA. V lost 1 base to trimming and J lost 6 bases; unmatched junction nucleotides: 9. The CDR3 is made up of 15 amino acids. CDR3: CSVEGWEREPDTQYF. For the CDR3, the DNA is TGCAGCGTTGAAGGTTGGGAGCGGGAGCCCGATACGCAGTATTTT.

This clone was detected only a few times. The same CDR3 can be traced to other DNA sequences in this sample. The chain uses TRBV29-1 and TRBJ2-7; TRBD1 might be the D (5 bases). This CDR3 is 11 amino acids long. From germline, CDR1 is SQVTM and CDR2 ANQGSEA. V was shortened by 4 bases and J by 3 bases, with 7 bases between the two germline ends. CDR3 sequence: CSVGQNYEQYF. The DNA of the CDR3 is TGCAGCGTTGGACAGAACTACGAGCAGTACTTC.

In DNA form, the CDR3 reads TGTGCCTGGAGTGTGGGGAGTGGGGGCTCCTACGAGCAGTACTTC. Its protein product is CAWSVGSGGSYEQYF. The rearrangement uses TRBV30 and TRBJ2-7, with D possibly called TRBD1 or TRBD2 (5 bases each). Germline V gene data show CDR1 as GTSNPN and CDR2 as SVGIG (reference sequence). This CDR3 spans 15 amino acids. Trimming shortened V by 0 bases and J by 0 bases, and 12 bases separated the two germline ends.